The 7 T cell receptor beta chains in this list originate from one sample, sequenced in a study of blood T cell repertoires in COVID-19. Measured with immunoSEQ multiplex PCR; TCRdb has only the in-frame clones, and not every one. In the table there are around 480,000 clones, around 87% of which are singletons. The sequenced sample was PBMCs or T cells enriched from blood (not recorded which). The source is a young woman who had recovered from COVID-19.

This clone was recorded a few times. This chain connects TRBV3-1 (or the pseudogene TRBV3-2) to TRBJ1-4, with D maybe TRBD1 (5 bases). From germline, CDR1 is LGHDT and CDR2 YNNKEL (reference sequence). The CDR3 has 14 residues. With 3 bases removed from V and 6 bases from J, the gap between germline ends came to 11 bases. CDR3 bases: TGTGCCAGCAGCCACGGGGGAGGGGATGAAAAACTGTTTTTT. Amino acids: CASSHGGGDEKLFF.

With regard to this clone: Other DNA sequences from this sample encode an identical CDR3 as well. The chain couples TRBV5-1 to TRBJ2-3, with 8 nucleotides matching TRBD1. V shed 4 bases, J shed 4 bases, and the junction held 5 bases outside the gene matches. CDR3 length: 14 amino acids. CDR1 and CDR2 from the germline V gene are SGHRS and YFSETQ. CDR3 residues: CASSLGQGPDTQYF. CDR3 coding DNA: TGCGCCAGCAGCCTAGGACAGGGACCAGATACGCAGTATTTT.

The chain has TRBV5-1 and TRBJ2-2; 12 positions agree with TRBD2. CDR3 size: 17 residues. Germline V CDR1 and CDR2: SGHRS, YFSETQ. The J segment lost 3 bases and the V segment lost 3 bases, leaving 6 bases of the junction unmatched. CDR3 coding DNA: TGCGCCAGCAGCTCTAGACTAGCGGGGGCCTACACCGGGGAGCTGTTTTTT. Residues: CASSSRLAGAYTGELFF.

V is TRBV16 and J is TRBJ1-2; TRBD1 matches at 8 bases. With V trimmed by 2 bases and J by 8 bases, 4 bases remained unmatched. Looked up from germline, CDR1 is KGHSY and CDR2 is FQNENV. The CDR3 has 13 residues. CDR3 coding DNA: TGTGCCAGCAGCCAAGGGACAGGTGTAGGCTACACCTTC. It yields the protein CASSQGTGVGYTF. Drawing the rest from reference TRBV16 and TRBJ1-2, the complete variable domain is GEEVAQTPKHLVRGEGQKAKLYCAPIKGHSYVFWYQQVLKNEFKFLISFQNENVFDETGMPKERFSAKCLPNSPCSLEIQATKLEDSAVYFCASSQGTGVGYTFGSGTRLTVV.

A remark on this clone: The sample carries other DNA sequences with the same CDR3. V and J are TRBV7-8 and TRBJ2-2; no definite D call. Germline CDR1 and CDR2: SGHVS and FQNEAQ. The V end lost 0 bases, the J end lost 1 base, and 6 bases lay between the germline ends. This CDR3 comprises 15 residues. The CDR3 reads CASSLAAGNTGELFF. The CDR3 region has the DNA TGTGCCAGCAGCTTAGCCGCCGGGAACACCGGGGAGCTGTTTTTT.

The rearrangement uses TRBV5-5 and TRBJ2-2; no definite D call. CDR1 and CDR2 from the germline V gene are SGHKS and YYEKEE (reference sequence). The CDR3 totals 14 residues. V lost 2 bases and J lost 0, with 5 bases in between. The CDR3 loop reads CASSFNPNTGELFF. The DNA for the CDR3 is TGTGCCAGCAGCTTTAATCCGAACACCGGGGAGCTGTTTTTT.

This chain joins TRBV29-1 and TRBJ1-2; TRBD1 matches 7 bases. The CDR3 length is 12 residues. Germline V gives CDR1 SQVTM, CDR2 ANQGSEA. The ends lost 2 bases at V and 7 bases at J; junction bases unmatched: 4. CDR3 DNA: TGCAGCGTTGAAAGGGGGCTTAGTGGCTACACCTTC. Translated, it gives CSVERGLSGYTF.